This T cell receptor beta chain was retrieved from a study of regulatory T cells in long-lasting Graves disease. CDR3 size: 13 residues. Trimming removed 2 bases at V and 6 bases at J, with 8 bases between. Germline V gene lookup returns CDR1 SNHLY and CDR2 FYNNEI. The authors built TCR beta libraries using iRepertoire HTBI primers and Arm-PCR of CDR3 regions. TCRdb itself ran the multiplex PCR reads through MiXCR, one entry per CDR3 protein. The table has roughly 420,000 distinct CDR3 sequences, 14% seen once. Time point reported: newly diagnosed GD, antithyroid drugs for less than 3 months. PBMC RNA served as the TCR library source. Findings of the study overall: Fewer public clonotypes were shared by new patients (just under 1,000) than by persistent patients (2,741). Sampling was limited to peripheral blood rather than thyroid tissue. Persistent disease favored TRBV28, TRBJ1-2 and TRBJ2-5.

This clonotype was counted many times. Antigen unknown. In addition, the sample was reused for a study of T cells in Graves' hyperthyroidism and ophthalmopathy. That report adds: In validation, the model predicted ophthalmopathy. These predictions came a median about 6.5 months before onset.

The V gene is TRBV2, the J gene TRBJ2-1; D is ambiguous. The sample in question was peripheral blood mononuclear cells (PBMCs), obtained at new diagnosis, from a patient treated with antithyroid drugs. The sequence was obtained from a woman aged 45 to 65 with Graves disease. CDR3: CASSERVGNEQFF. The CDR3 region has the DNA TGTGCCAGCAGTGAACGGGTCGGCAATGAGCAGTTCTTC. The whole variable domain, remainder taken from reference TRBV2 and TRBJ2-1, is EPEVTQTPSHQVTQMGQEVILRCVPISNHLYFYWYRQILGQKVEFLVSFYNNEISEKSEIFDDQFSVERPDGSNFTLKIRSTKLEDSAMYFCASSERVGNEQFFGPGTRLTVL.